Listed here are 26 T cell receptor beta chains from one sample, sequenced in a study of cytomegalovirus exposure and HLA in healthy donors. The study ran its PCR with 60 Vbeta and 13 Jbeta primers. The method was immunoSEQ multiplex PCR; TCRdb's version includes in-frame clones alone and lacks a portion of them. Seen here are around 85,000 clones, approximately 75% observed once, and the top ten hold around 4.2%. Sample: PBMCs. The receptors here all came from a man aged 55 to 70 in good health and CMV-seronegative.

This clone appeared once. The chain uses TRBV9 and TRBJ2-2, with TRBD2 matching over 7 bases. The ends lost 2 bases at V and 3 bases at J; junction bases unmatched: 7. The germline CDR1 and CDR2 sequences are SGDLS and YYNGEE. The CDR3 is 16 residues long. The CDR3 sequence: CASSVHRDYHTGELFF. CDR3 DNA sequence: TGTGCCAGCAGCGTGCACCGGGACTATCACACCGGGGAGCTGTTTTTT.

The chain is built from TRBV14 and TRBJ2-1, with 11 bases lining up with TRBD1. This CDR3 region has 17 residues. Germline V lookup: CDR1 SGHDN, CDR2 FVKESK. After removal of 0 bases from V and 9 bases from J, the junction contained 10 bases not matched to a gene. CDR3 loop: CASSQDRGTGGWVEQFF. The CDR3 region has the DNA TGTGCCAGCAGCCAAGATCGGGGGACAGGGGGTTGGGTTGAGCAGTTCTTC.

The gene calls are TRBV7-7 and TRBJ2-1; 10 nucleotides match TRBD2. Germline V gene sequence: CDR1 SSHAT, CDR2 FNYEAQ (reference sequence). This CDR3 spans 15 amino acids. V was pared by 6 bases and J by 2 bases, with 4 bases of the junction left unmatched. DNA for the CDR3: TGTGCCAGCAGTTCTCTAGCGGGGGCCTACAATGAGCAGTTCTTC. Its protein is CASSSLAGAYNEQFF. Looking up the rest from reference TRBV7-7 and TRBJ2-1 gives the full variable domain: GAGVSQSPRYKVTKRGQDVTLRCDPISSHATLYWYQQALGQGPEFLTYFNYEAQPDKSGLPSDRFSAERPEGSISTLTIQRTEQRDSAMYRCASSSLAGAYNEQFFGPGTRLTVL.

This clone was observed a few times. The chain is built from TRBV6-1 and TRBJ1-4, with 9 nucleotides matching TRBD1. Per the germline V gene, CDR1 is MNHNS and CDR2 is SASEGT. V shed 4 bases and J 8 bases; nucleotides not matched to a gene: 5. The CDR3 contains 14 residues. CDR3 coding DNA: TGTGCCAGCAGTGTCCGGGACAGGGTGGAAAAACTGTTTTTT. Its translation is CASSVRDRVEKLFF.

The table lists this clone with a count of one. The chain links TRBV6-5 to TRBJ2-1; 7 positions agree with TRBD2. The CDR3 has 12 residues. V was clipped by 4 bases and J by 9 bases; unmatched bases: 3. CDR1 is MNHEY and CDR2 is SVGAGI in the germline V gene. The CDR3 here is CASSSAGVEQFF. DNA of the CDR3: TGTGCCAGCAGTTCCGCGGGGGTTGAGCAGTTCTTC.

The chain couples TRBV19 to TRBJ2-4; 10 nucleotides align to TRBD1. The trim removed 3 bases at V and 8 bases at J, leaving 13 bases unmatched. Germline assignment: CDR1 LNHDA and CDR2 SQIVND (reference sequence). There are 17 residues in the CDR3. This chain's CDR3 is CASSISSRTGGDDIQYF. Written as DNA, the CDR3 is TGTGCCAGTAGTATCTCCTCACGGACAGGGGGAGATGACATTCAGTACTTC.

This clone was detected only once. The V and J genes are TRBV6-5 and TRBJ1-2; no definite D call. V lost 7 bases, J lost 0 bases, and 9 bases lay in between. CDR1 MNHEY and CDR2 SVGAGI come from the germline V gene. The CDR3 is 13 residues long. The CDR3 here is CASTAGSNYGYTF. The CDR3 nucleotides are TGTGCCAGCACCGCGGGTTCTAACTATGGCTACACCTTC.

This clone has just a few counts. This chain uses TRBV6-1 with TRBJ2-1; 7 nucleotides agree with TRBD1. Trimming cost V 7 bases and J 10 bases; bases outside gene matches: 10. Germline V gives CDR1 MNHNS, CDR2 SASEGT. This CDR3 is built from 13 residues. The CDR3 sequence: CASNIDRANEQFF. As DNA, the CDR3 is TGTGCCAGCAATATCGACAGGGCTAACGAGCAGTTCTTC.

The genes are TRBV13 and TRBJ2-2; TRBD1 matches 11 bases. The trim removed 8 bases at V and 4 bases at J, leaving 6 bases unmatched. Looked up from germline, CDR1 is PRHDT and CDR2 is FYEKMQ (reference sequence). The CDR3 sequence is 15 residues long. CDR3: CASDRDRGSTGELFF. CDR3 nucleotides: TGTGCCAGCGACCGGGACAGGGGGAGCACCGGGGAGCTGTTTTTT.

This clone was found a few times. The chain carries TRBV6-5 and TRBJ2-4; a possible D gene is TRBD1 (5 bases). The CDR3 has 14 amino acids. CDR1 is MNHEY, CDR2 SVGAGI, per germline. Trimming took off 7 bases at V and 5 bases at J, with 15 bases between the two ends. The chain's CDR3 is CASKMGQAQNIQYF. CDR3 bases: TGTGCCAGCAAGATGGGGCAGGCTCAAAACATTCAGTACTTC.

The chain links TRBV6-1 to TRBJ1-4, with TRBD1 identical over 9 bases. There are 13 residues in the CDR3. Germline trimming cut 7 bases from V and 7 bases from J; bases unmatched to any gene: 4. Per the germline V gene, CDR1 is MNHNS and CDR2 is SASEGT. The CDR3 DNA is TGTGCCAGCACCCGGGACAGGGCTGAAAAACTGTTTTTT. This sequence encodes CASTRDRAEKLFF.

The chain carries TRBV5-1 and TRBJ1-2; possibly TRBD1 for D (5 bases). With 7 bases removed from V and 6 bases from J, the gap between germline ends came to 10 bases. The CDR3 is 11 residues long. Germline lookup yields CDR1 SGHRS and CDR2 YFSETQ. This chain's CDR3 is CASGALDGYTF. In nucleotides, the CDR3 is TGCGCCAGCGGGGCCCTTGATGGCTACACCTTC.

The J gene is TRBJ2-1, the V gene TRBV16; no definite D call. The ends were cut back, 2 bases at V and 13 bases at J, with 18 bases in the middle. Per the germline V gene, CDR1 is KGHSY and CDR2 is FQNENV. The CDR3 extends over 14 amino acids. The CDR3 sequence is CASSQDFAEETQFF. CDR3 bases: TGTGCCAGCAGCCAAGATTTTGCGGAAGAGACCCAGTTCTTC.

The rearrangement uses TRBV7-6 and TRBJ1-2, with TRBD1 matching 8 bases. Trimming cost V 6 bases and J 3 bases; bases outside gene matches: 15. The germline CDR1 and CDR2 sequences are SGHVS and FNYEAQ. The CDR3 totals 17 residues. In nucleotides, the CDR3 is TGTGCCAGCAGGGTAGGACAGGGACCTTATTTTTACTATGGCTACACCTTC. Residues: CASRVGQGPYFYYGYTF.

The chain is built from TRBV6-1 and TRBJ1-1; 10 bases are a match to TRBD1. This CDR3 contains 15 residues. V dropped 4 bases and J dropped 6; count of bases not matched to a gene: 8. Germline assignment: CDR1 MNHNS and CDR2 SASEGT. The DNA of the CDR3 is TGTGCCAGCAGTGGACCTGACAGGGGGCTCGCTGAAGCTTTCTTT. Its translation is CASSGPDRGLAEAFF.

The rearrangement uses TRBV9 and TRBJ2-5; 10 bases map to TRBD2. J was trimmed by 5 bases and V by 1 base; bases with no gene match: 5. In germline, CDR1 is SGDLS, CDR2 YYNGEE. The CDR3 is 15 residues long. The CDR3 nucleotides read TGTGCCAGCAGCGTAAGCGGGGGGGCCTTTGAGACCCAGTACTTC. It codes for CASSVSGGAFETQYF.

The V and J genes are TRBV9 and TRBJ2-7; the D is unclear. In germline, CDR1 is SGDLS, CDR2 YYNGEE. The CDR3 runs to 14 residues. Deletions cut 3 bases from V and 4 bases from J, with 14 bases between. CDR3 sequence (DNA): TGTGCCAGCAGCGAGCACCCAATTACTTACGAGCAGTACTTC. It yields the protein CASSEHPITYEQYF.

The V call is TRBV5-1, the J call TRBJ2-1, with 10 bases matching TRBD2. CDR3 size: 18 residues. The V gene's germline CDR1 is SGHRS and CDR2 YFSETQ. V dropped 0 bases and J dropped 2; count of bases not matched to a gene: 8. The CDR3 DNA reads TGCGCCAGCAGCTTGGGACTAGCGGGTTGGGGCCCCTACAATGAGCAGTTCTTC. This sequence encodes CASSLGLAGWGPYNEQFF. Supplemented by reference TRBV5-1 and TRBJ2-1, the full variable domain reads KAGVTQTPRYLIKTRGQQVTLSCSPISGHRSVSWYQQTPGQGLQFLFEYFSETQRNKGNFPGRFSGRQFSNSRSEMNVSTLELGDSALYLCASSLGLAGWGPYNEQFFGPGTRLTVL.

V gene TRBV7-9 combines with J gene TRBJ1-5; TRBD1 is a possible D gene (5 bases). Trimming removed 1 base at V and 5 bases at J, with 12 bases between. CDR3 length: 15 amino acids. Germline V gene lookup returns CDR1 SEHNR and CDR2 FQNEAQ (reference sequence). This CDR3 reads CASSLVGQRDQPQHF. For the CDR3, the DNA is TGTGCCAGCAGCTTAGTGGGGCAAAGAGATCAGCCCCAGCATTTT.

This clone was counted between two and nine times. This sequence joins TRBV2 and TRBJ1-1; TRBD1 matches at 7 bases. The CDR3 is 12 amino acids. Germline V CDR1 and CDR2: SNHLY, FYNNEI. V shed 8 bases, J shed 7 bases, and the junction held 7 bases outside the gene matches. The CDR3: CASGGQNFEAFF. The CDR3 coding sequence is TGTGCCAGCGGGGGACAGAACTTTGAAGCTTTCTTT.

V and J are TRBV2 and TRBJ2-2; TRBD1 agrees at 7 bases. The V gene's germline CDR1 is SNHLY and CDR2 FYNNEI. After removal of 6 bases from V and 1 base from J, the junction contained 5 bases not matched to a gene. There are 15 residues in the CDR3. Written as DNA, the CDR3 is TGTGCCAGCAGAGCCGGGACAGTGAACACCGGGGAGCTGTTTTTT. Protein: CASRAGTVNTGELFF.

V is TRBV29-1 and J is TRBJ2-7; D gene uncertain. The V gene lost 4 bases and the J gene lost 0 bases, with 13 bases spanning the gap. In germline, CDR1 is SQVTM, CDR2 ANQGSEA. The CDR3 length is 14 residues. The CDR3 here is CSVASAGSSYEQYF. In nucleotides, the CDR3 is TGCAGCGTTGCATCGGCAGGTAGCTCCTACGAGCAGTACTTC.

This chain uses TRBV5-6 with TRBJ2-5; 8 nucleotides agree with TRBD2. The CDR3 totals 16 residues. V shed 0 bases, J shed 1 base, and the junction held 5 bases outside the gene matches. Germline-derived CDR1 and CDR2 are SGHDT and YYEEEE. The CDR3 DNA is TGTGCCAGCAGCTTGGTCTGGCGGGGGGCCCAAGAGACCCAGTACTTC. This translates into CASSLVWRGAQETQYF. The complete variable domain, with remaining parts taken from reference TRBV5-6 and TRBJ2-5, reads DAGVTQSPTHLIKTRGQQVTLRCSPKSGHDTVSWYQQALGQGPQFIFQYYEEEERQRGNFPDRFSGHQFPNYSSELNVNALLLGDSALYLCASSLVWRGAQETQYFGPGTRLLVL.

The chain uses TRBV7-8 and TRBJ2-4; 8 bases line up with TRBD2. Germline V lookup: CDR1 SGHVS, CDR2 FQNEAQ. V dropped 0 bases and J dropped 0; count of bases not matched to a gene: 10. This CDR3 region has 19 residues. CDR3 amino acids: CASSLARISGDLAKNIQYF. The DNA for the CDR3 is TGTGCCAGCAGCTTAGCGAGGATTAGCGGGGACCTAGCCAAAAACATTCAGTACTTC.

This chain connects TRBV10-3 to TRBJ1-5; a weak D match, TRBD1 (5 bases). The V end was cut by 8 bases, the J end by 5 bases, with 7 bases between. The CDR3 totals 11 residues. The germline gives CDR1 ENHRY, CDR2 SYGVKD. Here the CDR3 DNA reads TGTGCCATCGGAGGGGATCAGCCCCAGCATTTT. Translated, it gives CAIGGDQPQHF.

This chain connects TRBV13 to TRBJ1-2, with a tentative D call TRBD1 (6 bases). CDR1 and CDR2 from the germline V gene are PRHDT and FYEKMQ (reference sequence). V was pared by 3 bases and J by 4 bases, with 12 bases between. This CDR3 region has 14 residues. CDR3 DNA sequence: TGTGCCAGCAGCTTGGACAGATTAACCTATGGCTACACCTTC. It yields the protein CASSLDRLTYGYTF.